One TCR beta chain is described in this entry. Antigen: not known. The J segment lost 8 bases and the V segment lost 5 bases, leaving 9 bases of the junction unmatched. From germline, CDR1 is MNHEY and CDR2 SVGAGI. The CDR3 consists of 14 residues. This record comes from a study of neoadjuvant nivolumab and ipilimumab in lung cancer. Whole-study results and caveats: Compared with tumor-adjacent uninvolved lung, resected tumors showed greater richness and clonality. TCR receptors were sequenced in few samples. Only a single major-pathologic-response sample was available for clonality analysis.

The data were produced by immunoSEQ multiplex PCR, yet TCRdb's version contains in-frame clones alone and is incomplete. This sample has 7,500 to 10,000 clones, with roughly 77% found just once. The V call is TRBV6-5, the J call TRBJ2-1; TRBD1 aligns across 7 bases. The receptor was derived from an adult with non-small cell lung cancer. This sample comprised adjacent normal lung tissue, obtained after neoadjuvant nivolumab, alone or with ipilimumab, at or shortly before surgery. The CDR3 coding sequence is TGTGCCAGCAGTGCGACAGGGTCCAGCGATGAGCAGTTCTTC. This gives the protein CASSATGSSDEQFF.